The 20 T cell receptor beta chains presented below share a single source sample, sequenced in a study of blood T cell repertoires in COVID-19. Clones were read by immunoSEQ multiplex PCR, and TCRdb kept only the in-frame ones, dropping some. The sample lists 200,000 to 250,000 clones; around 90% were seen once. The sequenced material came from PBMCs or T cells enriched from blood (not recorded which). Source of these receptors: a woman between 18 and 29 years old who had recovered from COVID-19.

The chain joins TRBV7-2 to TRBJ1-2; D is unclear. V lost 5 bases, J lost 4 bases, and 20 bases lay in between. The CDR3 is made up of 16 amino acids. Germline CDR1 is SGHTA and CDR2 is FQGNSA. The CDR3 nucleotides read TGTGCCAGCAGCGCGACCCAAGCGGACGGTTCCTATGGCTACACCTTC. Its translation: CASSATQADGSYGYTF.

This clone occurred a few times. V and J are TRBV28 and TRBJ2-5, with D tentatively TRBD1 (6 bases). CDR3 length: 15 residues. Between the trimmed V and J ends, which lost 3 bases and 5 bases, there was a span of 16 bases. Germline values: CDR1 MDHEN, CDR2 SYDVKM. The CDR3, as DNA: TGTGCCAGCAGTTTTAGGACAGCCGAAGGGGAGACCCAGTACTTC. It is translated as CASSFRTAEGETQYF.

The chain has TRBV19 and TRBJ2-1, with 8 bases that match TRBD2. CDR1 is LNHDA, CDR2 SQIVND, per germline (reference sequence). This CDR3 has 16 amino acids. With V trimmed by 5 bases and J by 6 bases, 12 bases remained unmatched. The DNA of the CDR3 is TGTGCCAGTAGTTTCTGGACTAGCTCAAACACCAATGAGCAGTTCTTC. It encodes CASSFWTSSNTNEQFF. Supplemented by reference TRBV19 and TRBJ2-1, the full variable domain reads DGGITQSPKYLFRKEGQNVTLSCEQNLNHDAMYWYRQDPGQGLRLIYYSQIVNDFQKGDIAEGYSVSREKKESFPLTVTSAQKNPTAFYLCASSFWTSSNTNEQFFGPGTRLTVL.

The chain joins TRBV5-4 to TRBJ2-5, with D perhaps TRBD1 (6 bases). The CDR3 sequence is 14 residues long. V lost 0 bases and J lost 1, with 7 bases in between. CDR1 and CDR2 from the germline V gene are SGHNT and YYREEE (reference sequence). The CDR3 sequence: CASSLGTVQETQYF. DNA for the CDR3: TGTGCCAGCAGCTTGGGGACAGTCCAAGAGACCCAGTACTTC.

V usage is TRBV5-1 and J usage is TRBJ2-7; 7 nucleotides align to TRBD2. This CDR3 has 15 amino acids. The V and J ends lost 2 bases and 0 bases, in that order; junction bases with no gene match: 5. Per the germline V gene, CDR1 is SGHRS and CDR2 is YFSETQ. The CDR3 here is CASSFWGGSSYEQYF. The CDR3 DNA is TGCGCCAGCAGCTTTTGGGGGGGAAGCTCCTACGAGCAGTACTTC.

The chain links TRBV3-1 (or the pseudogene TRBV3-2) to TRBJ2-1; tentative D call: TRBD2 (5 bases). The germline V gene has CDR1 LGHDT and CDR2 YNNKEL (reference sequence). V was trimmed by 8 bases and J by 8 bases, leaving 19 bases between them. This CDR3 is 14 amino acids long. The CDR3 DNA is TGTGCCAGCGCCGCCCCTAGCCTTCATTATGAGCAGTTCTTC. Amino acids: CASAAPSLHYEQFF.

This chain uses TRBV5-1 with TRBJ2-3; no clear D. The V gene's germline CDR1 is SGHRS and CDR2 YFSETQ. Trimming pared 7 bases from V and 2 bases from J, leaving 11 bases between. The CDR3 length is 13 residues. Here the CDR3 reads CASALGFTDTQYF. DNA of the CDR3: TGCGCCAGCGCGCTCGGGTTCACAGATACGCAGTATTTT.

The chain combines TRBV5-4 with TRBJ2-6, with D tentatively TRBD1 (5 bases). This CDR3 comprises 17 residues. The germline CDR1 and CDR2 sequences are SGHNT and YYREEE (reference sequence). The V and J ends lost 0 bases and 1 base respectively, with 11 bases between them. The CDR3 sequence is CASSLETVLSGANVLTF. For the CDR3, the DNA is TGTGCCAGCAGCTTGGAGACAGTTTTATCTGGGGCCAACGTCCTGACTTTC.

The genes are TRBV4-1 and TRBJ1-1, with D perhaps matching TRBD1 (5 bases). The CDR3 spans 13 residues. Germline lookup yields CDR1 MGHRA and CDR2 YSYEKL. Between the trimmed V and J ends, which lost 6 bases and 5 bases, there was a span of 13 bases. In DNA form, the CDR3 reads TGCGCCAGCAGGGGGACCGGGGGGACTGAAGCTTTCTTT. Its protein product is CASRGTGGTEAFF.

This clone was seen only a few times. CDR3 in DNA: TGTGCCAGTAGTTTCGGACAGGGGGCTGACGAGCAGTACTTC. It yields the protein CASSFGQGADEQYF. V and J are TRBV19 and TRBJ2-7; TRBD1 agrees at 11 bases. In germline, CDR1 is LNHDA, CDR2 SQIVND (reference sequence). CDR3 length: 14 residues. Trimming cost V 5 bases and J 5 bases; bases outside gene matches: 5.

The rearrangement joins TRBV28 to TRBJ1-2, with 9 nucleotides matching TRBD1. From germline, CDR1 is MDHEN and CDR2 SYDVKM. Unmatched junction bases numbered 8, after V lost 2 bases and J lost 4 bases. This CDR3 region has 16 residues. The CDR3 sequence: CASSLSSGQGPYGYTF. The CDR3 DNA is TGTGCCAGCAGTTTAAGTTCGGGACAGGGCCCCTATGGCTACACCTTC.

This sequence joins TRBV19 and TRBJ1-4; D gene uncertain. The V gene lost 1 base and the J gene lost 5 bases, with 8 bases spanning the gap. The CDR3 is 14 amino acids. CDR1 is LNHDA and CDR2 is SQIVND in the germline V gene (reference sequence). As DNA, the CDR3 is TGTGCCAGTAGTATAGGTAACTTCAATGAAAAACTGTTTTTT. It encodes CASSIGNFNEKLFF.

V usage is TRBV4-3 and J usage is TRBJ1-5, with D tentatively TRBD1 (5 bases). Trimming pared 6 bases from V and 0 bases from J, leaving 12 bases between. Looked up from germline, CDR1 is LGHNA and CDR2 is YSLEER. The CDR3 extends over 15 amino acids. The CDR3 protein is CASRRTFNSNQPQHF. In DNA form, the CDR3 reads TGCGCCAGCAGACGGACATTTAATAGCAATCAGCCCCAGCATTTT.

The J gene is TRBJ1-3, the V gene TRBV4-1, with D uncertain. CDR3 length equals 14 residues. Deletions cut 0 bases from V and 1 base from J, with 4 bases between. CDR1 and CDR2 from the germline V gene are MGHRA and YSYEKL. The CDR3 loop reads CASSQEESGNTIYF. CDR3 DNA sequence: TGCGCCAGCAGCCAAGAGGAGTCTGGAAACACCATATATTTT.

The CDR3 protein is CASSQDHRFNQPQHF. The CDR3 DNA follows: TGCGCCAGCAGCCAAGATCACAGGTTCAATCAGCCCCAGCATTTT. The chain employs TRBV4-1 and TRBJ1-5; possible D gene TRBD1, 5 bases. Trimming cost V 0 bases and J 3 bases, with 9 bases left between them. CDR3 length: 15 residues. Germline CDR1 and CDR2: MGHRA and YSYEKL.

The rearrangement links TRBV6-4 to TRBJ2-2, with unresolved D. Per the germline V gene, CDR1 is MRHNA and CDR2 is SNTAGT. V dropped 2 bases and J dropped 4 bases, with 5 bases sitting between them. This CDR3 contains 13 residues. CDR3 DNA: TGTGCCAGCAGTGACGGGCTCACCGGGGAGCTGTTTTTT. As protein: CASSDGLTGELFF.

The V call is TRBV10-3, the J call TRBJ1-6, with unresolved D. Trimming took 0 bases from V and 7 from J, leaving 13 bases between them. The CDR3 has 16 residues. The germline gives CDR1 ENHRY, CDR2 SYGVKD. The CDR3 spells CAISESQSTANSPLHF. CDR3 DNA sequence: TGTGCCATCAGTGAGTCGCAGAGTACAGCCAATTCACCCCTCCACTTT.

The CDR3 reads CASSTGRGDTQYF. The CDR3 DNA reads TGTGCCAGCAGTACCGGCCGGGGAGATACGCAGTATTTT. The chain joins TRBV6-5 to TRBJ2-3, with D tentatively TRBD2 (5 bases). This CDR3 is 13 amino acids long. Germline assignment: CDR1 MNHEY and CDR2 SVGAGI. V lost 5 bases and J 5 bases, leaving 11 bases between the germline ends.

J is TRBJ2-1 and V is TRBV9; D gene ambiguous. Germline loops: CDR1 SGDLS, CDR2 YYNGEE. This CDR3 is built from 16 residues. Deletions cut 3 bases from V and 0 bases from J, with 13 bases between. CDR3 sequence reads: CASSAPQKSSYNEQFF. As DNA, the CDR3 is TGTGCCAGCAGCGCCCCACAGAAAAGCTCCTACAATGAGCAGTTCTTC.

The V gene is TRBV5-4, the J gene TRBJ2-7; the D gene is possibly TRBD2 (6 bases). The CDR3 contains 14 residues. In germline, CDR1 is SGHNT, CDR2 YYREEE (reference sequence). V lost 0 bases, J lost 4 bases, and 11 bases lay in between. In DNA, the CDR3 is TGTGCCAGCAGCTTGGGGGGACTTGGTTACGAGCAGTACTTC. Protein sequence: CASSLGGLGYEQYF.